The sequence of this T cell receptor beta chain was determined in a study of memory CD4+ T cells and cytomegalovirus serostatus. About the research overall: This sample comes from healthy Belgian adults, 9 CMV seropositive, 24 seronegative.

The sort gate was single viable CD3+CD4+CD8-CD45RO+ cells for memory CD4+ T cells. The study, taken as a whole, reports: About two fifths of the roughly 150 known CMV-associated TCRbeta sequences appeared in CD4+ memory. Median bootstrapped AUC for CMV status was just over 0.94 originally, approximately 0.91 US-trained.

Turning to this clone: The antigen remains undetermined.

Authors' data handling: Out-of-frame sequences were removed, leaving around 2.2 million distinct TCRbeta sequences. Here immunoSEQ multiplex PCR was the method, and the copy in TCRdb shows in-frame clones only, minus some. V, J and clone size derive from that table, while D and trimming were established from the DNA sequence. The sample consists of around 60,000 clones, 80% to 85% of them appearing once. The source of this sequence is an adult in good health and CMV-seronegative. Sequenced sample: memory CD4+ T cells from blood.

CDR3 residues: CASQEASSGTDTQYF. As DNA, the CDR3 is TGTGCCAGCCAGGAGGCTAGTTCGGGCACAGATACGCAGTATTTT. The V and J genes are TRBV6-1 and TRBJ2-3, with D perhaps matching TRBD2 (5 bases). This CDR3 has 15 residues. V was shortened by 8 bases and J by 1 base, with 16 bases between the two germline ends. Germline CDR1 reads MNHNS; CDR2 reads SASEGT.